The 4 T cell receptor beta chains in this list originate from one sample, sequenced in a study of cytomegalovirus exposure and HLA in healthy donors. A multiplex PCR was run with 60 Vbeta primers and 13 Jbeta primers. Clones were read by immunoSEQ multiplex PCR, and TCRdb kept only the in-frame ones, dropping some. The sample shows 99,000 or so clones, 13% to 15% of them seen only once. The sequencing sample was made of PBMCs. These receptors were taken from a female donor in good health and CMV-seronegative.

The chain employs TRBV7-9 and TRBJ1-6; 7 positions match TRBD1. Germline V gene sequence: CDR1 SEHNR, CDR2 FQNEAQ (reference sequence). The J segment lost 6 bases and the V segment lost 5 bases, leaving 10 bases of the junction unmatched. This CDR3 region has 16 residues. CDR3 sequence (DNA): TGTGCCAGCAGCCGATTTGGGACAGAAGTTAATTCACCCCTCCACTTT. As protein: CASSRFGTEVNSPLHF.

The genes are TRBV18 and TRBJ2-7, with 7 positions matching TRBD2. This CDR3 has 16 amino acids. The trim removed 3 bases at V and 0 bases at J, leaving 8 bases unmatched. Looked up from germline, CDR1 is KGHSH and CDR2 is LQKENI. CDR3 protein: CASSPMPGLHSYEQYF. In DNA, the CDR3 is TGTGCCAGCTCACCTATGCCGGGACTACACTCCTACGAGCAGTACTTC.

The rearrangement joins TRBV30 to TRBJ2-1; D is possibly TRBD2 (6 bases). CDR1 and CDR2 (germline): GTSNPN, SVGIG (reference sequence). Trimming removed 3 bases from V and 4 bases from J, with 13 bases in between. The CDR3 totals 14 residues. CDR3 amino acids: CAWSNLGTYNEQFF. CDR3 in DNA: TGTGCCTGGAGCAACCTCGGGACTTACAATGAGCAGTTCTTC.

DNA of the CDR3: TGTGCCAGCAGTTACTCCCCGGTTCCCTCCTACGAGCAGTACTTC. As protein: CASSYSPVPSYEQYF. The chain uses TRBV6-6 and TRBJ2-7; no clear D. There are 15 residues in the CDR3. Germline V gives CDR1 MNHNY, CDR2 SVGAGI (reference sequence). Trimming removed 0 bases at V and 0 bases at J, with 9 bases between.